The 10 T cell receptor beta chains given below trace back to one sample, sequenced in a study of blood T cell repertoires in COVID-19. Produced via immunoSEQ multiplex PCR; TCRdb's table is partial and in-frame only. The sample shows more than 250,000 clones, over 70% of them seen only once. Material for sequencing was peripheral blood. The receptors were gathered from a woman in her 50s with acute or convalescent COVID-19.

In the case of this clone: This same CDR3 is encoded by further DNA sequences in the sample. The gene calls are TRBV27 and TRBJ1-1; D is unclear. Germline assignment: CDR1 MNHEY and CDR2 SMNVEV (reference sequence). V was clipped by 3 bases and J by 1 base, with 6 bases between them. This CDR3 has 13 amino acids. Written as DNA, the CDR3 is TGTGCCAGCAGTTTCCGTCGGAACACTGAAGCTTTCTTT. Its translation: CASSFRRNTEAFF.

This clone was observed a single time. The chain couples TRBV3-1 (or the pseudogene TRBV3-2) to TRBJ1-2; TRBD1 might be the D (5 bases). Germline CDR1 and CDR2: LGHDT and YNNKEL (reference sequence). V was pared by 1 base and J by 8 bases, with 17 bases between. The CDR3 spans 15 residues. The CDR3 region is CASSQVAGQGNGYTF. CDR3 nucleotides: TGTGCCAGCAGCCAAGTGGCAGGGCAGGGTAACGGCTACACCTTC.

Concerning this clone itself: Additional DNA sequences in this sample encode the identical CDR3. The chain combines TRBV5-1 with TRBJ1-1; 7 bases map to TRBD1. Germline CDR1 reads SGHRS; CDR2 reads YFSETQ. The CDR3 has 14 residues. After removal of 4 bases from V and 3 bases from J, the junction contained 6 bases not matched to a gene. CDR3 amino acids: CASSLQGGDTEAFF. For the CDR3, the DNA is TGCGCCAGCAGCCTTCAGGGGGGAGACACTGAAGCTTTCTTT.

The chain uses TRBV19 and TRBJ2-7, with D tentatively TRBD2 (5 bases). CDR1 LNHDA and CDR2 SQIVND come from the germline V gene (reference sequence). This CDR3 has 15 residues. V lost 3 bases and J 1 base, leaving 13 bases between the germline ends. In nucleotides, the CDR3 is TGTGCCAGTAGTATGACCGGGGTGGGTTCCTACGAGCAGTACTTC. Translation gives CASSMTGVGSYEQYF. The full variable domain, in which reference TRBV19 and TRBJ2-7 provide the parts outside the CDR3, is DGGITQSPKYLFRKEGQNVTLSCEQNLNHDAMYWYRQDPGQGLRLIYYSQIVNDFQKGDIAEGYSVSREKKESFPLTVTSAQKNPTAFYLCASSMTGVGSYEQYFGPGTRLTVT.

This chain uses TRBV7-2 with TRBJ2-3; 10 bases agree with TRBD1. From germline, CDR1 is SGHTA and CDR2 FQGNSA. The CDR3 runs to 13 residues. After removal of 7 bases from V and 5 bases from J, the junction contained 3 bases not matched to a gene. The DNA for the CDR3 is TGTGCCAGCACAGACAGGGGGCAAGATACGCAGTATTTT. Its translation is CASTDRGQDTQYF.

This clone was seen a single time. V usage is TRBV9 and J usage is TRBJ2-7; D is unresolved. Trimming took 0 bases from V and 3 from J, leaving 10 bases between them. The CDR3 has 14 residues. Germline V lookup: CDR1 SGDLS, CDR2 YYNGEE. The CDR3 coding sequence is TGTGCCAGCAGCGTAGGGCAATCGAACTACGAGCAGTACTTC. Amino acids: CASSVGQSNYEQYF.

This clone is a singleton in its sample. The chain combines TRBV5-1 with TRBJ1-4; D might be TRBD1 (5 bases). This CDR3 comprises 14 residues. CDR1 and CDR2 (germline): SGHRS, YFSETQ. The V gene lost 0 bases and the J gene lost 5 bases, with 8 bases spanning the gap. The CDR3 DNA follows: TGCGCCAGCAGCTTGGGCCGGGGGAATGAAAAACTGTTTTTT. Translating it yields CASSLGRGNEKLFF.

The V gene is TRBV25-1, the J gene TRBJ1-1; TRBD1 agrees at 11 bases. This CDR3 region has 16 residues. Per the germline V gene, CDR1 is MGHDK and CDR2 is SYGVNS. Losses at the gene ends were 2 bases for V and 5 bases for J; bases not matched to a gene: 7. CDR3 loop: CASSEGGQGAWTEAFF. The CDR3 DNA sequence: TGTGCCAGCAGTGAAGGTGGACAGGGGGCTTGGACTGAAGCTTTCTTT.

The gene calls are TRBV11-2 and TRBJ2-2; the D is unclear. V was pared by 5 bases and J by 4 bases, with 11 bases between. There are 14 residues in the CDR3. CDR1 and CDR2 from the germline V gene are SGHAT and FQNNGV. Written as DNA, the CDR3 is TGTGCCAGCAGCGGTTCTCACGGCACCGGGGAGCTGTTTTTT. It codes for CASSGSHGTGELFF.

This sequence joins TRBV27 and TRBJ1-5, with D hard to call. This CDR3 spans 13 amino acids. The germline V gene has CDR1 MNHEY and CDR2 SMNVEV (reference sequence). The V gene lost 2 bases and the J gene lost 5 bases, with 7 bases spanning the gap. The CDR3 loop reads CASSLNYDQPQHF. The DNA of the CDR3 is TGTGCCAGCAGTTTAAACTACGATCAGCCCCAGCATTTT.